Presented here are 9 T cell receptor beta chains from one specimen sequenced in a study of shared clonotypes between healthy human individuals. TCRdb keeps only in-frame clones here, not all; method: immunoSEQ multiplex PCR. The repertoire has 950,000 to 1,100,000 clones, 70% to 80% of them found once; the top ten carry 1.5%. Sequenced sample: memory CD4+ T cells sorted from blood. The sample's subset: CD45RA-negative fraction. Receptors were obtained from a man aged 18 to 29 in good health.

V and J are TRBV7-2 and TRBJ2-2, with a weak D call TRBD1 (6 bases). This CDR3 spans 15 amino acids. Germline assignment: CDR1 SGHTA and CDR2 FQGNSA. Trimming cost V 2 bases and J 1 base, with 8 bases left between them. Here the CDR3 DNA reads TGTGCCAGCAGCTTATGGACAGAGAACACCGGGGAGCTGTTTTTT. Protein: CASSLWTENTGELFF.

The DNA of the CDR3 is TGTGCCAGCAGCTTAGAGGGCGGGAGGGACACCGGGGAGCTGTTTTTT. Encoded protein: CASSLEGGRDTGELFF. The chain is built from TRBV7-2 and TRBJ2-2; 9 bases align to TRBD2. The junction had 3 bases not matched to a gene; V was cut back by 1 base and J by 3 bases. The germline CDR1 and CDR2 sequences are SGHTA and FQGNSA. The CDR3 loop spans 16 amino acids.

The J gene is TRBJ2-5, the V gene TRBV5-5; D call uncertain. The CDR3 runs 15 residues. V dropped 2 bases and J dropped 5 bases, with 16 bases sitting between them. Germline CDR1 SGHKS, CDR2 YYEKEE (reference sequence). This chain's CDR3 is CASSFWQSFEETQYF. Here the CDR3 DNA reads TGTGCCAGCAGCTTCTGGCAATCCTTCGAGGAGACCCAGTACTTC.

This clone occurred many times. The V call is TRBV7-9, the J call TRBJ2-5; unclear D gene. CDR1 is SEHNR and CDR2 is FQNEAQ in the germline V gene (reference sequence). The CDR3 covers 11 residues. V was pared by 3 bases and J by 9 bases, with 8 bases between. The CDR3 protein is CASSLSGPQYF. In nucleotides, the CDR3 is TGTGCCAGCAGCTTGTCAGGCCCCCAGTACTTC.

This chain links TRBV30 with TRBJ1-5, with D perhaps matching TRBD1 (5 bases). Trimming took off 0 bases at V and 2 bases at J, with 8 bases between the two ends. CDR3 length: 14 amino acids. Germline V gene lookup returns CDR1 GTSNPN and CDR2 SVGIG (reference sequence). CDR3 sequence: CAWSVRGGNQPQHF. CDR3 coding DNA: TGTGCCTGGAGTGTACGGGGGGGCAATCAGCCCCAGCATTTT.

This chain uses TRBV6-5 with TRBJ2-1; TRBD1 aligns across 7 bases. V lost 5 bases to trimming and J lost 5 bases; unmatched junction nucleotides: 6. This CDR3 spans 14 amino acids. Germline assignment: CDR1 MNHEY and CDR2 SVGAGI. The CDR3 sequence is CASSDRDRHNEQFF. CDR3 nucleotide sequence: TGTGCCAGCAGTGACCGGGACAGACACAATGAGCAGTTCTTC.

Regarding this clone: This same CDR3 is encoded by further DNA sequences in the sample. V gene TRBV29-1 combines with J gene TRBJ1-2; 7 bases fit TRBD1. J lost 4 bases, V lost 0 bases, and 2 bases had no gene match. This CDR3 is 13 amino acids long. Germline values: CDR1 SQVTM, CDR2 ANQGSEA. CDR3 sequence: CSVEERDSYGYTF. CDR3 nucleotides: TGCAGCGTTGAAGAACGGGACAGCTATGGCTACACCTTC.

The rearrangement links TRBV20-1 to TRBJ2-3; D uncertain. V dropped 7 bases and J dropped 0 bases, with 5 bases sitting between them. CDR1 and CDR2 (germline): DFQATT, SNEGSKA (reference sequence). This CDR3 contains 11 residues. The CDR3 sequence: CSEKSTDTQYF. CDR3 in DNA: TGCAGTGAAAAAAGCACAGATACGCAGTATTTT.

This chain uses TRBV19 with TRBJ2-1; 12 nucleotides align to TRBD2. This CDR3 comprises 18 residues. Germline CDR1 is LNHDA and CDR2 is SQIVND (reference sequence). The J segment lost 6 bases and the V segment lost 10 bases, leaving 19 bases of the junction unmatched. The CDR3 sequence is CAIPKGLAGGPKSNEQFF. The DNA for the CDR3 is TGTGCCATACCTAAGGGGCTAGCGGGGGGGCCGAAAAGCAATGAGCAGTTCTTC.